This T cell receptor beta chain appears in the sequencing data of a study of shared clonotypes between healthy human individuals. V was cut by 2 bases and J by 5 bases, with 12 bases left in between. The germline V gene encodes CDR1 SGHAT and CDR2 FQNNGV. This CDR3 region has 14 residues. Clones were sequenced by immunoSEQ multiplex PCR, and TCRdb holds only the in-frame ones, with some missing. The sample yields about 2,500,000 clones, just over 90% seen once. This TCR derives from a man aged 18 to 30 in good health. This chain connects TRBV11-2 to TRBJ2-5; possible D gene TRBD2, 5 bases. The sequencing sample was made of naive CD4+ T cells sorted from blood. Described subset: CD45RA+ positively selected. The CDR3 bases are TGTGCCAGCAGCTTAACCGGGAATGGTGAGACCCAGTACTTC. This encodes CASSLTGNGETQYF.